This T cell receptor beta chain was observed in a study of CD8+CD57+ T cells in acquired aplastic anemia. CDR3 and TCR beta VDJ profiling relied on a genomic DNA template. From the reads, TCRdb called clonotypes with MiXCR, one entry per CDR3 protein. Of about 220,000 distinct CDR3 sequences in the sample, almost 35% were seen once. This clonotype was counted at least ten times. V shed 6 bases and J shed 8 bases, with 16 bases lying between them. Germline V gives CDR1 DFQATT, CDR2 SNEGSKA (reference sequence). The CDR3 totals 13 residues. The V gene is TRBV20-1, the J gene TRBJ1-4; D not certain. This sequence originates from a human donor in good health, serving as a control. Sequencing was carried out using sorted CD4+, CD8+, or CD8+CD57+ T cells (not recorded which) from PBMCs. The CDR3 reads CSATAGFGEKLFF. The CDR3 coding sequence is TGCAGTGCGACGGCGGGATTTGGCGAAAAACTGTTTTTT.